Many counts were recorded for the clone carrying this T cell receptor (beta chain). The data originate from a study of identical twins. Via MiXCR, TCRdb re-called the 5' RACE reads, giving one row per CDR3 protein. The table includes about 150,000 distinct CDR3 sequences, under 4.5% detected once. Germline CDR1 and CDR2: SGHAT and FQDESV (reference sequence). V lost 7 bases and J 0 bases, leaving 18 bases between the germline ends. This CDR3 is 16 amino acids long. The chain carries TRBV11-1 and TRBJ1-1; weak D call: TRBD1 (6 bases). This TCR came from a man aged 18-30 years in good health. The source material was memory T cells sorted from blood. The chain's CDR3 is CASTGRTDHMNTEAFF. CDR3 nucleotides: TGTGCCAGCACCGGGCGGACAGACCACATGAACACTGAAGCTTTCTTT.